Below, 15 T cell receptor beta chains from the same sample are listed, as sequenced in a study of cytomegalovirus exposure and HLA in healthy donors. PCR amplification relied on 60 Vbeta primers (plus 13 Jbeta primers). Some clones are missing from TCRdb's copy, which holds only in-frame ones; the method was immunoSEQ multiplex PCR. The sample includes under 250,000 clones, 70% to 90% of them seen just once. Specimen: PBMCs. These receptors were collected from a girl aged 2-15 years in good health and CMV-seronegative.

This clone was picked up a small number of times. The chain employs TRBV5-4 and TRBJ2-4; a possible D gene is TRBD2 (6 bases). CDR3 length equals 15 residues. V shed 4 bases and J shed 2 bases, with 13 bases lying between them. Germline V lookup: CDR1 SGHNT, CDR2 YYREEE (reference sequence). CDR3 DNA sequence: TGTGCCAGCAGCCCGGCGGGCGGGACCAAAAACATTCAGTACTTC. It translates to CASSPAGGTKNIQYF.

J is TRBJ2-4 and V is TRBV5-1; D remains unclear. V lost 0 bases and J 4 bases, leaving 8 bases between the germline ends. Germline V gene lookup returns CDR1 SGHRS and CDR2 YFSETQ. CDR3 length: 14 amino acids. CDR3 in DNA: TGCGCCAGCAGCTTGGATGCTCGGAAAAACATTCAGTACTTC. Amino acid sequence: CASSLDARKNIQYF.

This clone was counted a single time. The chain couples TRBV7-9 to TRBJ2-7; 7 bases map to TRBD1. The germline gives CDR1 SEHNR, CDR2 FQNEAQ (reference sequence). The J segment lost 6 bases and the V segment lost 5 bases, leaving 1 base of the junction unmatched. There are 11 residues in the CDR3. The CDR3 region has the DNA TGTGCCAGCAGCACAGGGGTCGAGCAGTACTTC. It translates to CASSTGVEQYF.

This clone came up once. The rearrangement links TRBV10-2 to TRBJ2-1, with 13 bases identical to TRBD2. V lost 4 bases and J lost 6; bases outside the gene matches: 3. Germline V CDR1 and CDR2: WSHSY, SAAADI. CDR3 length: 15 residues. DNA for the CDR3: TGCGCCAGCAGTGGGACTAGCGGGAGACCCAATGAGCAGTTCTTC. Translated, it gives CASSGTSGRPNEQFF.

The chain links TRBV5-1 to TRBJ2-5, with 9 nucleotides matching TRBD1. With V trimmed by 2 bases and J by 4 bases, 6 bases remained unmatched. The CDR3 runs 15 residues. Per germline, CDR1 SGHRS and CDR2 YFSETQ. In nucleotides, the CDR3 is TGCGCCAGCAGCTTTACAGGGGGCGAGGGAGAGACCCAGTACTTC. This sequence encodes CASSFTGGEGETQYF. Variable domain in full (rest from reference TRBV5-1 and TRBJ2-5): KAGVTQTPRYLIKTRGQQVTLSCSPISGHRSVSWYQQTPGQGLQFLFEYFSETQRNKGNFPGRFSGRQFSNSRSEMNVSTLELGDSALYLCASSFTGGEGETQYFGPGTRLLVL.

CDR3 loop: CASSAGDRVNQPQHF. The CDR3 coding sequence is TGTGCCAGCAGTGCGGGAGACAGGGTCAATCAGCCCCAGCATTTT. The chain links TRBV6-1 to TRBJ1-5; 7 nucleotides agree with TRBD1. Germline V CDR1 and CDR2: MNHNS, SASEGT. This CDR3 has 15 residues. The V and J ends lost 4 bases and 3 bases, in that order; junction bases with no gene match: 6.

This clone was recorded only once. The junction departs from germline at one end; a sequencing error may be responsible. J is TRBJ1-3 and V is TRBV30; tentative D call: TRBD2 (6 bases). The J call may be in error: the DNA end matches TRBJ2-2 better. In germline, CDR1 is GTSNPN, CDR2 SVGIG (reference sequence). The CDR3 totals 13 residues. CDR3 coding DNA: TGTGCCAGGAGAATGGAGGGGCGGGGGGAGCTGTTTTTT. This sequence encodes CARRMEGRGELFF.

In regard to this clone: Other DNA sequences in this sample translate to the same CDR3. The chain couples TRBV20-1 to TRBJ2-7, with 7 bases that match TRBD2. This CDR3 is built from 11 residues. CDR1 DFQATT and CDR2 SNEGSKA come from the germline V gene (reference sequence). The ends lost 3 bases at V and 4 bases at J; junction bases unmatched: 0. Here the CDR3 reads CSASSGYEQYF. The CDR3 nucleotides are TGCAGTGCTAGTAGCGGGTACGAGCAGTACTTC.

The chain links TRBV25-1 to TRBJ1-6; D is unclear. The V end lost 1 base, the J end lost 0 bases, and 4 bases lay between the germline ends. Germline values: CDR1 MGHDK, CDR2 SYGVNS. The CDR3 sequence is 15 residues long. The CDR3 reads CASSESGSYNSPLHF. CDR3 coding DNA: TGTGCCAGCAGTGAATCGGGCTCCTATAATTCACCCCTCCACTTT.

This clone was detected only a few times. The chain is built from TRBV5-1 and TRBJ2-7; 9 nucleotides align to TRBD1. This CDR3 comprises 15 residues. The V gene end was trimmed by 5 bases and the J gene end by 0 bases; junction bases not matched to a gene: 6. CDR1 and CDR2 (germline): SGHRS, YFSETQ. CDR3 bases: TGCGCCAGCAGTTCTACGGGACAGGGCTCCTACGAGCAGTACTTC. Its protein is CASSSTGQGSYEQYF.

The table lists this clone with a count of one. The J gene is TRBJ2-3, the V gene TRBV11-2, with D possibly matching TRBD1 (5 bases). Trimming pared 6 bases from V and 9 bases from J, leaving 16 bases between. The CDR3 totals 13 residues. Germline V gene sequence: CDR1 SGHAT, CDR2 FQNNGV. The DNA for the CDR3 is TGTGCCAGCAGGCCTGTTCCAGGGCGGACGCAGTATTTT. Its translation: CASRPVPGRTQYF.

This chain links TRBV6-5 with TRBJ1-2, with 8 bases lining up with TRBD1. CDR3 length equals 13 residues. Germline CDR1 MNHEY, CDR2 SVGAGI. J lost 3 bases, V lost 8 bases, and 5 bases had no gene match. The CDR3 is CASGQGRYYGYTF. In DNA, the CDR3 is TGTGCCAGCGGACAGGGAAGGTACTATGGCTACACCTTC.

The gene calls are TRBV5-1 and TRBJ1-4; TRBD1 might be the D (6 bases). Trimming pared 4 bases from V and 0 bases from J, leaving 10 bases between. Germline CDR1 is SGHRS and CDR2 is YFSETQ. This CDR3 spans 15 amino acids. CDR3 DNA sequence: TGCGCCAGCAGCCCCGGGACACCAACTAATGAAAAACTGTTTTTT. It translates to CASSPGTPTNEKLFF.

The chain employs TRBV6-6 and TRBJ1-4, with D possibly TRBD1 on 6 matching bases. CDR1 and CDR2 (germline): MNHNY, SVGAGI (reference sequence). CDR3 size: 14 residues. V dropped 7 bases and J dropped 8 bases, with 17 bases sitting between them. Here the CDR3 reads CASTAQGQGEKLFF. For the CDR3, the DNA is TGTGCCAGCACCGCCCAGGGTCAGGGGGAAAAACTGTTTTTT.

The V gene is TRBV13, the J gene TRBJ2-5; 10 positions agree with TRBD2. The J call is doubtful: the DNA matches TRBJ2-7 better. The CDR3 extends over 18 amino acids. Germline V CDR1 and CDR2: PRHDT, FYEKMQ (reference sequence). DNA for the CDR3: TGTGCCAGCAGCTTAAGCGCTAGCGGGAGACTGAACTCCTACGAGCAGTACTTC. Translated, it gives CASSLSASGRLNSYEQYF.